Each of the 11 T cell receptor beta chains below was sequenced from the same sample in a study of cytomegalovirus exposure and HLA in healthy donors. PCR amplification relied on 60 Vbeta primers (plus 13 Jbeta primers). Produced via immunoSEQ multiplex PCR; TCRdb's table is partial and in-frame only. In the table there are some 70,000 clones, 60% to 85% of which are singletons. Sequencing used PBMCs. All receptors derive from a male donor in good health and CMV-seropositive.

This chain uses TRBV7-2 with TRBJ2-7; TRBD2 is a possible D gene (6 bases). The germline V and J ends were trimmed by 3 bases and 7 bases, with 13 bases remaining between them. CDR1 SGHTA and CDR2 FQGNSA come from the germline V gene. This CDR3 has 13 amino acids. The CDR3 region has the DNA TGTGCCAGCAGCTTTTCGGGAGATGGGGAGCAGTACTTC. It yields the protein CASSFSGDGEQYF.

The J gene is TRBJ2-3, the V gene TRBV5-5; D possibly corresponds to TRBD2 (6 bases). Germline V lookup: CDR1 SGHKS, CDR2 YYEKEE (reference sequence). The ends were cut back, 0 bases at V and 1 base at J, with 6 bases in the middle. CDR3 length equals 14 residues. CDR3 DNA: TGTGCCAGCAGCTTGGCGGGGGGCACAGATACGCAGTATTTT. Translated: CASSLAGGTDTQYF. Full variable domain (rest looked up from reference TRBV5-5 and TRBJ2-3): DAGVTQSPTHLIKTRGQQVTLRCSPISGHKSVSWYQQVLGQGPQFIFQYYEKEERGRGNFPDRFSARQFPNYSSELNVNALLLGDSALYLCASSLAGGTDTQYFGPGTRLTVL.

The chain uses TRBV6-4 and TRBJ2-3, with 14 bases matching TRBD2. The V and J ends lost 6 bases and 4 bases, in that order; junction bases with no gene match: 6. The length of the CDR3 is 16 residues. Per germline, CDR1 MRHNA and CDR2 SNTAGT. This CDR3 reads CASSGLAGGTPDTQYF. CDR3 bases: TGTGCCAGCAGCGGACTAGCGGGGGGAACCCCAGATACGCAGTATTTT.

The J gene is TRBJ1-2, the V gene TRBV30; D might be TRBD1 (5 bases). The CDR3 has 13 residues. The ends were cut back, 2 bases at V and 8 bases at J, with 15 bases in the middle. Germline V gene sequence: CDR1 GTSNPN, CDR2 SVGIG (reference sequence). The CDR3 DNA reads as TGTGCCTGGAGTACTACAGGCTCGGTCGGCTACACCTTC. Encoded protein: CAWSTTGSVGYTF.

The chain uses TRBV29-1 and TRBJ1-5; 8 nucleotides match TRBD1. CDR3 length: 13 residues. The V gene's germline CDR1 is SQVTM and CDR2 ANQGSEA. With V trimmed by 6 bases and J by 3 bases, 4 bases remained unmatched. The CDR3 region is CSVAGQVNQPQHF. For the CDR3, the DNA is TGCAGCGTAGCGGGACAGGTCAATCAGCCCCAGCATTTT.

V usage is TRBV6-6 and J usage is TRBJ1-5; tentatively, D is TRBD1 (6 bases). The CDR3 loop spans 16 amino acids. V was pared by 5 bases and J by 1 base, with 15 bases between. Germline CDR1 reads MNHNY; CDR2 reads SVGAGI (reference sequence). As DNA, the CDR3 is TGTGCCAGCAGTGACTTTCTAAGGGGGAGCAATCAGCCCCAGCATTTT. Translated: CASSDFLRGSNQPQHF.

The chain couples TRBV5-4 to TRBJ2-3, with 7 positions matching TRBD1. V lost 4 bases and J lost 5; bases outside the gene matches: 13. This CDR3 is built from 16 residues. CDR1 and CDR2 from the germline V gene are SGHNT and YYREEE (reference sequence). The CDR3 DNA follows: TGTGCCAGCAGCCTACCCTACCGACAGGGCGAAGATACGCAGTATTTT. This codes for CASSLPYRQGEDTQYF. The variable domain in full, with the rest retrieved from reference TRBV5-4 and TRBJ2-3, is ETGVTQSPTHLIKTRGQQVTLRCSSQSGHNTVSWYQQALGQGPQFIFQYYREEENGRGNFPPRFSGLQFPNYSSELNVNALELDDSALYLCASSLPYRQGEDTQYFGPGTRLTVL.

This chain links TRBV4-2 with TRBJ2-7; 9 nucleotides line up with TRBD2. Losses at the gene ends were 0 bases for V and 4 bases for J; bases not matched to a gene: 4. The CDR3 is 15 amino acids. Germline CDR1 reads LGHNA; CDR2 reads YNFKEQ. DNA for the CDR3: TGTGCCAGCAGCCAAGAGCGGGGGGGCGGGTACGAGCAGTACTTC. Amino acids: CASSQERGGGYEQYF.

This sequence joins TRBV6-1 and TRBJ1-4, with D tentatively TRBD1 (5 bases). The CDR3 covers 14 residues. V was shortened by 4 bases and J by 4 bases, with 10 bases between the two germline ends. Germline lookup yields CDR1 MNHNS and CDR2 SASEGT. CDR3 DNA sequence: TGTGCCAGCAGTGGTTTCAGGGTTAATGAAAAACTGTTTTTT. This sequence encodes CASSGFRVNEKLFF.

The chain carries TRBV5-1 and TRBJ1-2; D gene ambiguous. This CDR3 has 13 residues. CDR1 and CDR2 from the germline V gene are SGHRS and YFSETQ. Trimming stripped 0 bases from V and 7 bases from J, with 10 bases between. The DNA for the CDR3 is TGCGCCAGCAGCTTGGAGTCTTCGGGTGGCTACACCTTC. Translated, it gives CASSLESSGGYTF.

This clone occurred a few times. The chain couples TRBV4-3 to TRBJ2-1; 13 bases align to TRBD2. The CDR3 consists of 14 residues. From germline, CDR1 is LGHNA and CDR2 YSLEER. The V segment lost 4 bases and the J segment 9 bases; nucleotides outside the gene matches: 3. For the CDR3, the DNA is TGCGCCAGCAGCCCCAGACTAGCGGGGGGTGAGCAGTTCTTC. Amino acid sequence: CASSPRLAGGEQFF.